The 20 T cell receptor beta chains below were found in one sample sequenced in a study of blood T cell repertoires in COVID-19. Data came from immunoSEQ multiplex PCR; TCRdb stores just in-frame clones and leaves some out. The sample holds about 300,000 clones, 65% to 90% seen once. Sequencing was performed on peripheral blood. These TCRs come from a human donor in a cohort sampled during active COVID-19.

CDR3 loop: CASSILTSRGFNQPQHF. CDR3 bases: TGTGCCAGTAGTATTTTGACGTCACGGGGTTTTAATCAGCCCCAGCATTTT. This chain joins TRBV19 and TRBJ1-5, with unresolved D. Germline V gives CDR1 LNHDA, CDR2 SQIVND (reference sequence). This CDR3 comprises 17 residues. Trimming left V 3 bases short and J 4 bases short, with 19 bases between.

This clone was seen only a few times. CDR3 region: CASSYSRGFSYEQYF. CDR3 coding DNA: TGTGCCAGCAGTTACTCACGGGGATTCTCCTACGAGCAGTACTTC. The V gene is TRBV6-5, the J gene TRBJ2-7, with a weak D call TRBD2 (5 bases). CDR3 length: 15 residues. The V end was cut by 0 bases, the J end by 0 bases, with 9 bases between. Germline V gene lookup returns CDR1 MNHEY and CDR2 SVGAGI.

CDR3 DNA: TGTGCCAGCAGCTTGGAGCCAGGAGGCTACACCTTC. Protein: CASSLEPGGYTF. The chain couples TRBV5-8 to TRBJ1-2, with D unclear. The CDR3 runs to 12 residues. The germline V gene has CDR1 SGHTS and CDR2 YDEGEE. Deletions cut 0 bases from V and 8 bases from J, with 8 bases between. The entire variable domain, with the rest obtained from reference TRBV5-8 and TRBJ1-2, is as follows: EAGVTQSPTHLIKTRGQQATLRCSPISGHTSVYWYQQALGLGLQFLLWYDEGEERNRGNFPPRFSGRQFPNYSSELNVNALELEDSALYLCASSLEPGGYTFGSGTRLTVV.

The chain links TRBV6-5 to TRBJ2-1; 7 nucleotides agree with TRBD2. V shed 1 base, J shed 4 bases, and the junction held 7 bases outside the gene matches. The germline V gene encodes CDR1 MNHEY and CDR2 SVGAGI. This CDR3 has 16 residues. CDR3 protein: CASSYFLGGAYNEQFF. The CDR3, as DNA: TGTGCCAGCAGTTACTTCTTGGGAGGGGCGTACAATGAGCAGTTCTTC.

V usage is TRBV9 and J usage is TRBJ2-3; TRBD2 aligns across 10 bases. The CDR3 totals 16 residues. V gave up 4 bases and J gave up 4 bases; unmatched junction bases: 9. Germline CDR1 SGDLS, CDR2 YYNGEE. CDR3 bases: TGTGCCAGCAGCACCCGATCTAGCGGGAGATCAGATACGCAGTATTTT. Translated: CASSTRSSGRSDTQYF.

The chain carries TRBV6-5 and TRBJ1-1; maybe TRBD1 (5 bases). V was trimmed by 5 bases and J by 0 bases, leaving 13 bases between them. Germline-derived CDR1 and CDR2 are MNHEY and SVGAGI. The CDR3 consists of 15 residues. Here the CDR3 reads CASSLGQLMNTEAFF. The DNA of the CDR3 is TGTGCCAGCAGTCTAGGACAACTTATGAACACTGAAGCTTTCTTT.

This clone has just a few counts. The chain uses TRBV4-2 and TRBJ2-1, with 7 bases that match TRBD2. Germline-derived CDR1 and CDR2 are LGHNA and YNFKEQ. The CDR3 totals 15 residues. J was trimmed by 0 bases and V by 1 base; bases with no gene match: 0. CDR3 DNA: TGTGCCAGCAGCCAAGGGACTAGCTCCTACAATGAGCAGTTCTTC. Its translation is CASSQGTSSYNEQFF.

V and J are TRBV18 and TRBJ2-3; no firm D call. The CDR3 length is 13 residues. Germline assignment: CDR1 KGHSH and CDR2 LQKENI. The V end lost 3 bases, the J end lost 2 bases, and 6 bases lay between the germline ends. CDR3 sequence: CASSPYSTDTQYF. The CDR3, as DNA: TGTGCCAGCTCACCGTACTCCACAGATACGCAGTATTTT.

The chain uses TRBV20-1 and TRBJ2-1; 7 bases are shared with TRBD2. Trimming cost V 3 bases and J 3 bases; bases outside gene matches: 5. Germline V gene lookup returns CDR1 DFQATT and CDR2 SNEGSKA (reference sequence). This CDR3 is 14 amino acids long. CDR3 sequence: CSASASGGYNEQFF. Here the CDR3 DNA reads TGCAGTGCTAGTGCTAGCGGAGGCTACAATGAGCAGTTCTTC.

The rearrangement uses TRBV28 and TRBJ1-5, with D possibly matching TRBD1 (6 bases). Trimming left V 3 bases short and J 4 bases short, with 16 bases between. The germline V gene has CDR1 MDHEN and CDR2 SYDVKM. The CDR3 is 16 residues long. The CDR3 DNA follows: TGTGCCAGCAGTTTCGTACCCGGGACAACAAATCAGCCCCAGCATTTT. Its protein is CASSFVPGTTNQPQHF. Full variable domain (missing parts from reference TRBV28 and TRBJ1-5): DVKVTQSSRYLVKRTGEKVFLECVQDMDHENMFWYRQDPGLGLRLIYFSYDVKMKEKGDIPEGYSVSREKKERFSLILESASTNQTSMYLCASSFVPGTTNQPQHFGDGTRLSIL.

The V gene is TRBV9, the J gene TRBJ2-2, with 7 bases that match TRBD2. The CDR3 is made up of 16 amino acids. Germline CDR1 is SGDLS and CDR2 is YYNGEE. J gave up 2 bases and V 2 bases, and 6 bases lay outside the gene matches. The CDR3 region has the DNA TGTGCCAGCAGCGTTGGCGGGAGTCCCAACACCGGGGAGCTGTTTTTT. This codes for CASSVGGSPNTGELFF.

The chain joins TRBV18 to TRBJ2-2, with 13 nucleotides matching TRBD2. CDR3 length equals 18 residues. V gave up 5 bases and J gave up 4 bases; unmatched junction bases: 10. CDR1 is KGHSH and CDR2 is LQKENI in the germline V gene. DNA for the CDR3: TGTGCCAGCTCATCGATGGGACTAGCGGGAATTGGCACCGGGGAGCTGTTTTTT. It specifies CASSSMGLAGIGTGELFF.

Concerning this clone itself: A read error may account for a junction end that differs from germline. The chain employs TRBV7-2 and TRBJ2-7; TRBD1 aligns across 10 bases. This CDR3 contains 15 residues. Germline V lookup: CDR1 SGHTA, CDR2 FQGNSA. The DNA for the CDR3 is TGTGCCAGCAGTTTAGACAGGGGGCTCGGATACGAGCAGTACTTC. Encoded protein: CASSLDRGLGYEQYF.

The rearrangement links TRBV28 to TRBJ2-1; 9 bases are shared with TRBD2. The length of the CDR3 is 16 residues. V lost 7 bases to trimming and J lost 5 bases; unmatched junction nucleotides: 12. From germline, CDR1 is MDHEN and CDR2 SYDVKM. The CDR3 loop is CASTVGGASGDNEQFF. In nucleotides, the CDR3 is TGTGCCAGCACCGTCGGCGGGGCTAGCGGGGACAATGAGCAGTTCTTC.

The chain recombines TRBV5-1 with TRBJ2-3, with 10 bases lining up with TRBD1. Germline V gene lookup returns CDR1 SGHRS and CDR2 YFSETQ. After removal of 4 bases from V and 4 bases from J, the junction contained 3 bases not matched to a gene. The CDR3 contains 14 residues. The CDR3 here is CASSTGQGADTQYF. For the CDR3, the DNA is TGCGCCAGCAGCACCGGACAGGGGGCAGATACGCAGTATTTT.

The V gene is TRBV6-5, the J gene TRBJ2-3; 7 bases fit TRBD1. Germline V gives CDR1 MNHEY, CDR2 SVGAGI. This CDR3 is 15 amino acids long. The junction had 10 bases not matched to a gene; V was cut back by 8 bases and J by 2 bases. The CDR3 spells CASLNDRAHTDTQYF. The CDR3 nucleotides read TGTGCCAGCCTCAATGACAGGGCCCACACAGATACGCAGTATTTT.

The chain combines TRBV10-1 with TRBJ1-5; a weak D match, TRBD1 (6 bases). The CDR3 is 13 residues long. From germline, CDR1 is WNHNN and CDR2 SYGVQD (reference sequence). V was trimmed by 4 bases and J by 7 bases, leaving 11 bases between them. CDR3: CASSAAQGQPQHF. DNA of the CDR3: TGCGCCAGCAGTGCCGCACAGGGACAGCCCCAGCATTTT.

The rearrangement joins TRBV18 to TRBJ1-5, with TRBD1 identical over 9 bases. Germline CDR1 KGHSH, CDR2 LQKENI. V shed 3 bases and J 2 bases; nucleotides not matched to a gene: 8. CDR3 length equals 17 residues. This chain's CDR3 is CASSPGQGNMGNQPQHF. Written as DNA, the CDR3 is TGTGCCAGCTCACCCGGACAGGGGAATATGGGCAATCAGCCCCAGCATTTT.

The chain has TRBV5-5 and TRBJ2-1; 8 bases align to TRBD2. This CDR3 is built from 15 residues. The V gene's germline CDR1 is SGHKS and CDR2 YYEKEE (reference sequence). Losses at the gene ends were 2 bases for V and 2 bases for J; bases not matched to a gene: 3. CDR3: CASSFAGGAYNEQFF. The CDR3 DNA reads TGTGCCAGCAGCTTCGCGGGAGGCGCCTACAATGAGCAGTTCTTC.

This clone was detected only once. The same CDR3 also results from other DNA sequences found in this sample. The chain joins TRBV18 to TRBJ1-1, with a weak D call TRBD1 (6 bases). Trimming removed 3 bases at V and 0 bases at J, with 8 bases between. The CDR3 totals 14 residues. Per the germline V gene, CDR1 is KGHSH and CDR2 is LQKENI. The chain's CDR3 is CASSPQGMNTEAFF. DNA for the CDR3: TGTGCCAGCTCACCCCAGGGGATGAACACTGAAGCTTTCTTT.